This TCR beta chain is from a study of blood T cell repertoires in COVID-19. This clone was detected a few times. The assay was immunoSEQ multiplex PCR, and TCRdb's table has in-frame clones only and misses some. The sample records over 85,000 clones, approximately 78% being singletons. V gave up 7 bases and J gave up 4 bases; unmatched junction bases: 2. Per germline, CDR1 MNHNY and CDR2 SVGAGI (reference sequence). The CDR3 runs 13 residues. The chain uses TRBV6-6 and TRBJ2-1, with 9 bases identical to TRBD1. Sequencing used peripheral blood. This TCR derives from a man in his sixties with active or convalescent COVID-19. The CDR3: CASKQGAYNEQFF. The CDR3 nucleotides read TGTGCCAGCAAACAGGGGGCTTACAATGAGCAGTTCTTC.